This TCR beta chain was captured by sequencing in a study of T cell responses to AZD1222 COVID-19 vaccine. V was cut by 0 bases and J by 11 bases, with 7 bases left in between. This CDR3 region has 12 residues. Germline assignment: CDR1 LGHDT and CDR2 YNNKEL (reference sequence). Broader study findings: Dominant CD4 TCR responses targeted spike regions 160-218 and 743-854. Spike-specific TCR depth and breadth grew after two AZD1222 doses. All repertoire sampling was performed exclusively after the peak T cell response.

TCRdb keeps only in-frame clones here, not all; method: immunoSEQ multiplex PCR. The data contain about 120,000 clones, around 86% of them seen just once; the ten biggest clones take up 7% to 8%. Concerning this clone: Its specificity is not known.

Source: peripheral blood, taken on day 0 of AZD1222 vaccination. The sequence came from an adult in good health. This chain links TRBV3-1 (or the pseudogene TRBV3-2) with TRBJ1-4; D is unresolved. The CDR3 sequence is CASSQEGQKLFF. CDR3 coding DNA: TGTGCCAGCAGCCAAGAAGGGCAGAAACTGTTTTTT.